This T cell receptor beta chain was identified in a study of post-analysis software for immune sequencing data. Study in general: Courses of disease covered relapsing-remitting, secondary progressive and progressive-relapsing multiple sclerosis.

Study results and caveats: Roughly 5 TRBV segments, TRBV5-6, TRBV5-1 and TRBV20-1 among them, were found more frequent in patients than controls. Multiple sclerosis patients had significantly lower normalized Chao1 diversity than controls.

This CDR3 region has 16 residues. Germline V gene lookup returns CDR1 MNHEY and CDR2 SMNVEV (reference sequence). J was trimmed by 4 bases and V by 5 bases; bases with no gene match: 11. Regarding this clonotype: Antigen: not known.

Each TCR beta cDNA library carried unique molecular identifiers. TCRdb independently ran MiXCR on the PCR reads; one entry per CDR3 protein. Of 750,000 to 950,000 distinct CDR3 sequences listed, about 53% are singletons. This sequence joins TRBV27 and TRBJ1-2; 9 bases are shared with TRBD1. The clonotype comes from a girl aged 5 to 17 with multiple sclerosis. Sequencing used blood. The CDR3 protein is CASSLTGTGRFYGYTF. In nucleotides, the CDR3 is TGTGCCAGCAGTCTAACCGGGACAGGGAGGTTCTATGGCTACACCTTC.